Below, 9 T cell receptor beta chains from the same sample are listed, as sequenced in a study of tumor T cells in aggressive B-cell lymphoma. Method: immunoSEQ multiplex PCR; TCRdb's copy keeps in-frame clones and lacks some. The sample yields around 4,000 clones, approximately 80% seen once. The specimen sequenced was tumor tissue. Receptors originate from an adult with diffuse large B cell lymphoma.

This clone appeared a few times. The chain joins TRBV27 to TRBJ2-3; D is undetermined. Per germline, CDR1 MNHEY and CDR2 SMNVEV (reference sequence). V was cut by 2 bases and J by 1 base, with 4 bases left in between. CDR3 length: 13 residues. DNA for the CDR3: TGTGCCAGCAGTTTAGGCCGCACAGATACGCAGTATTTT. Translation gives CASSLGRTDTQYF.

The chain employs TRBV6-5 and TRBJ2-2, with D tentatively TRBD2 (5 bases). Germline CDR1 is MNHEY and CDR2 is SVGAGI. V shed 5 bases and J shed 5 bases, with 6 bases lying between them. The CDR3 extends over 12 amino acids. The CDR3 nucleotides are TGTGCCAGCAGTCCGGGAACCGGGGAGCTGTTTTTT. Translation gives CASSPGTGELFF.

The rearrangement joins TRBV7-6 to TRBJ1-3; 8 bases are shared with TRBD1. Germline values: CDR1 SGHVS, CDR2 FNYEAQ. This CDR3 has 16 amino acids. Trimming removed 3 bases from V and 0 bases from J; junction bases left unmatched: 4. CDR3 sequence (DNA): TGTGCCAGCAGCTTTGGACAGGGAAGCTCTGGAAACACCATATATTTT. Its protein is CASSFGQGSSGNTIYF.

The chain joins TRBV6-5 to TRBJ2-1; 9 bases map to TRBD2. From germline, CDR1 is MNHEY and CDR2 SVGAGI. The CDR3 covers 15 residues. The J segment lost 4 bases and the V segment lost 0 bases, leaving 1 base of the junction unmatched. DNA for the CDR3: TGTGCCAGCAGTTACTCTAGCGGGGGTTACAATGAGCAGTTCTTC. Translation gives CASSYSSGGYNEQFF.

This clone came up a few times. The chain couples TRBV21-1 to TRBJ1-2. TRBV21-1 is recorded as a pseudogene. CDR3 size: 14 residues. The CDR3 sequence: CASSGCGLNYGYTF. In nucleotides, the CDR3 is TGTGCCAGCAGCGGGTGCGGTCTTAACTATGGCTACACCTTC.

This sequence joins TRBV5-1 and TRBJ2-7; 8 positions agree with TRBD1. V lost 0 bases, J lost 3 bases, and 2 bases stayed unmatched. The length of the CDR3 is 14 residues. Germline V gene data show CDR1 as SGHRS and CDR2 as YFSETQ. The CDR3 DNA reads TGCGCCAGCAGCTTGGCCACAGGGGGCTACGAGCAGTACTTC. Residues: CASSLATGGYEQYF.

CDR3 sequence (DNA): TGCGCCAGCAGCTTCCAGGGGTCCCTTGCCTCTGGAAACACCATATATTTT. This codes for CASSFQGSLASGNTIYF. V is TRBV5-1 and J is TRBJ1-3, with a tentative D call TRBD1 (6 bases). V was clipped by 2 bases and J by 0 bases, with 15 bases between them. Germline assignment: CDR1 SGHRS and CDR2 YFSETQ. There are 17 residues in the CDR3.

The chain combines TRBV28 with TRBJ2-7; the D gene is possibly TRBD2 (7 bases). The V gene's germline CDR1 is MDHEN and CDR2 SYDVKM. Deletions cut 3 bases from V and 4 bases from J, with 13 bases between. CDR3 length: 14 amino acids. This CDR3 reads CASSFGRGGYEQYF. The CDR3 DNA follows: TGTGCCAGCAGTTTTGGCAGGGGAGGGTACGAGCAGTACTTC.

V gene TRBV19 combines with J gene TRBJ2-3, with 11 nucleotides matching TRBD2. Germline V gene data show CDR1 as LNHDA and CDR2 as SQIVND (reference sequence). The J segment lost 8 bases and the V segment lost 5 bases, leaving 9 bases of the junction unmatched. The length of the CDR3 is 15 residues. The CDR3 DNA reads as TGTGCCAGTAGTGTTAGCGGGGGGGCCGCTGGTACGCAGTATTTT. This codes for CASSVSGGAAGTQYF.